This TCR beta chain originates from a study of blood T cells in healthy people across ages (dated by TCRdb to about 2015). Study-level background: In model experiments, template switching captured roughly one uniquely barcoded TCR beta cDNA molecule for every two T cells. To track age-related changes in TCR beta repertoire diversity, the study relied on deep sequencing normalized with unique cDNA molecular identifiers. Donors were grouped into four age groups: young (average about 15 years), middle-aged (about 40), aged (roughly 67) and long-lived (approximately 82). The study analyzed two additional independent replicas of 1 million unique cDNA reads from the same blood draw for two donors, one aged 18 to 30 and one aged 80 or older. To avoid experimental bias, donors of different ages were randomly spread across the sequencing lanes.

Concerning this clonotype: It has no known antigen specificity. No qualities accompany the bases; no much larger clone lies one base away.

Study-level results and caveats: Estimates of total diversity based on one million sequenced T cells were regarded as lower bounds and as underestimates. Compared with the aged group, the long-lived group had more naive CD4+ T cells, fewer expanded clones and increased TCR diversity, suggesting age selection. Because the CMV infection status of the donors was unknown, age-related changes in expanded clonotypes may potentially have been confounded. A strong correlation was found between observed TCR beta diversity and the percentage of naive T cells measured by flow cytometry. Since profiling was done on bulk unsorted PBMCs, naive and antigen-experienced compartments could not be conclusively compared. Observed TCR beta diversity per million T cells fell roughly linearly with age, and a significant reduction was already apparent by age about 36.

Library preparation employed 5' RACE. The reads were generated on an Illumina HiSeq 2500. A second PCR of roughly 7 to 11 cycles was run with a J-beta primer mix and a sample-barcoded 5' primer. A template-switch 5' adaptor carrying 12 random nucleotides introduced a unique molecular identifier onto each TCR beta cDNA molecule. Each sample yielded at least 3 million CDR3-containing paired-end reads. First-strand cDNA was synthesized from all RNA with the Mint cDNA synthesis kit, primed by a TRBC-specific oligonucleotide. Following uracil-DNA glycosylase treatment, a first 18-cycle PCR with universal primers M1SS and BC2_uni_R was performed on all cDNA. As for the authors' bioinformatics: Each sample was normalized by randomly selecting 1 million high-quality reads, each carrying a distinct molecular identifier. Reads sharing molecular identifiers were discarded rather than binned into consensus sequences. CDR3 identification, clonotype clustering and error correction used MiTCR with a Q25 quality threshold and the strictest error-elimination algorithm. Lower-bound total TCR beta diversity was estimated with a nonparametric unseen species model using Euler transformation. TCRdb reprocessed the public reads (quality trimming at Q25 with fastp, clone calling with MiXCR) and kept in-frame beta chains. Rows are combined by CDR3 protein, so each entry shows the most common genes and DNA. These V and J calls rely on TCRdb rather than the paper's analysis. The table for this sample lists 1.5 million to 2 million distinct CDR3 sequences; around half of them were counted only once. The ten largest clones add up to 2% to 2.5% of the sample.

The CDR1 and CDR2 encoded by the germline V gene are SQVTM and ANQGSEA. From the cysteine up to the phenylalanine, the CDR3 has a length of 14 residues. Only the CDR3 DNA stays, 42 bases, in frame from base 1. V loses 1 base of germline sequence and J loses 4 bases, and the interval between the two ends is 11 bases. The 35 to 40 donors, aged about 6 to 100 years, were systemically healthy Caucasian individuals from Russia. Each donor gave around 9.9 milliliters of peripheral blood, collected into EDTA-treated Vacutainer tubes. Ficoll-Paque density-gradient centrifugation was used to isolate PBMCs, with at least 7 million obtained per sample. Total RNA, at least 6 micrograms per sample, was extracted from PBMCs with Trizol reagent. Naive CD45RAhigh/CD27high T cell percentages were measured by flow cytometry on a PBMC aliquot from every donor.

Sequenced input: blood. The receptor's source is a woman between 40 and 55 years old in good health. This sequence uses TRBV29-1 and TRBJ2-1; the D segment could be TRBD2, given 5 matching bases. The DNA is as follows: TGCAGCGTTGAAGGAGGGCTGAGTTACAATGAGCAGTTCTTC. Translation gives CSVEGGLSYNEQFF.